These 23 T cell receptor beta chains were sequenced from one sample in a study of T cell responses to AZD1222 COVID-19 vaccine (dated by TCRdb to the early 2020s). The time point label on this specimen signifies: baseline before first vaccination. The protocol used for the library was the immunoSEQ multiplex PCR assay. The immuneACCESS repertoire file appears here via TCRdb, limited to in-frame rearrangements. These files lack a portion of the clones; in checked studies, under half of the deficit traces to unresolved V genes, and the cause of the others is not known. The sample yields some 200,000 clones; about 92% were counted once. About 3.9% of the sample is held by the ten biggest clonotypes. The sequences come from peripheral blood, collected on day 0 of AZD1222 vaccination. The receptors originated from an adult in good health.

The V call is TRBV5-1, the J call TRBJ2-7; TRBD2 aligns across 9 bases. V lost 6 bases, J lost 4 bases, and 8 bases stayed unmatched. The CDR3 runs 14 residues. Per the germline V gene, CDR1 is SGHRS and CDR2 is YFSETQ. The CDR3 is CASNPGLATYEQYF. The CDR3 nucleotides are TGCGCCAGCAACCCGGGACTAGCTACTTACGAGCAGTACTTC.

This clone appeared once. J is TRBJ1-1 and V is TRBV29-1; 7 nucleotides align to TRBD1. V trimming: 7 bases; J trimming: 0 bases; junction bases outside the gene matches: 5. Germline V gene lookup returns CDR1 SQVTM and CDR2 ANQGSEA. CDR3 size: 13 residues. CDR3 in amino acids: CSGGDSMNTEAFF. CDR3 nucleotide sequence: TGCAGCGGGGGGGACAGTATGAACACTGAAGCTTTCTTT.

This clone showed up just once. The chain uses TRBV7-9 and TRBJ1-1; D not certain. There are 15 residues in the CDR3. V was shortened by 4 bases and J by 6 bases, with 18 bases between the two germline ends. Germline V CDR1 and CDR2: SEHNR, FQNEAQ (reference sequence). This chain's CDR3 is CASSSQLTRSAEAFF. As DNA, the CDR3 is TGTGCCAGCAGCTCTCAGTTGACCCGATCCGCTGAAGCTTTCTTT.

V and J are TRBV23-1 and TRBJ1-6; 8 bases agree with TRBD1. TRBV23-1 is an ORF, with its function uncertain. V lost 4 bases and J lost 6; bases outside the gene matches: 8. This CDR3 is built from 16 residues. CDR3 loop: CASSPKTGATNSPLHF. The CDR3, as DNA: TGCGCCAGCAGTCCCAAGACAGGGGCGACTAATTCACCCCTCCACTTT.

For the CDR3, the DNA is TGTGCCACCAGCAGAGGCGGGACACGGTCAAATACGCAGTATTTT. It translates to CATSRGGTRSNTQYF. V usage is TRBV15 and J usage is TRBJ2-3, with D tentatively TRBD1 or TRBD2 (6 bases each). Germline lookup yields CDR1 LNHNV and CDR2 YYDKDF (reference sequence). The CDR3 totals 15 residues. Trimming removed 1 base at V and 7 bases at J, with 15 bases between.

The V gene is TRBV27, the J gene TRBJ1-2, with D tentatively TRBD1 (6 bases). The germline V gene encodes CDR1 MNHEY and CDR2 SMNVEV (reference sequence). The V end was cut by 5 bases, the J end by 2 bases, with 9 bases between. The CDR3 is 13 amino acids. The CDR3 DNA follows: TGTGCCAGCAGTCCTCAGGGGAACTATGGCTACACCTTC. This sequence encodes CASSPQGNYGYTF.

The J gene is TRBJ2-2, the V gene TRBV10-1; 12 nucleotides line up with TRBD2. There are 20 residues in the CDR3. Germline V lookup: CDR1 WNHNN, CDR2 SYGVQD (reference sequence). The ends lost 5 bases at V and 1 base at J; junction bases unmatched: 14. This CDR3 is CASSKRTSGDILMNTGELFF. The CDR3, as DNA: TGCGCCAGCAGTAAGAGGACTAGCGGGGATATCTTGATGAACACCGGGGAGCTGTTTTTT.

This sequence joins TRBV5-1 and TRBJ1-1; 8 bases agree with TRBD1. CDR3 size: 14 residues. Germline-derived CDR1 and CDR2 are SGHRS and YFSETQ. With V trimmed by 4 bases and J by 5 bases, 7 bases remained unmatched. The CDR3 protein is CASSLLQGETEAFF. In nucleotides, the CDR3 is TGCGCCAGCAGCCTATTACAGGGGGAGACTGAAGCTTTCTTT.

This rearrangement joins TRBV5-1 to TRBJ1-3; the match to TRBD1 covers 7 bases. The CDR3 is made up of 15 amino acids. CDR1 is SGHRS and CDR2 is YFSETQ in the germline V gene. V gave up 4 bases and J gave up 0 bases; unmatched junction bases: 4. Here the CDR3 reads CASSPQGVSGNTIYF. CDR3 nucleotides: TGCGCCAGCAGCCCCCAGGGGGTCTCTGGAAACACCATATATTTT.

The rearrangement uses TRBV6-5 and TRBJ1-1, with D possibly matching TRBD1 (6 bases). V dropped 3 bases and J dropped 4 bases, with 9 bases sitting between them. The CDR3 is 13 amino acids. From germline, CDR1 is MNHEY and CDR2 SVGAGI. CDR3 nucleotides: TGTGCCAGCAGTTATCAAGGGGGCACTGAAGCTTTCTTT. Translated, it gives CASSYQGGTEAFF.

The J gene is TRBJ2-5, the V gene TRBV4-1, with TRBD2 as a possible D gene (6 bases). CDR1 and CDR2 from the germline V gene are MGHRA and YSYEKL. There are 13 residues in the CDR3. Trimming shortened V by 3 bases and J by 5 bases, and 10 bases separated the two germline ends. CDR3 coding DNA: TGCGCCAGCAGCCAGGAGGGGTACGAGACCCAGTACTTC. The encoded protein is CASSQEGYETQYF.

V usage is TRBV7-9 and J usage is TRBJ1-1; D might be TRBD1 (5 bases). Trimming removed 5 bases at V and 10 bases at J, with 20 bases between. From germline, CDR1 is SEHNR and CDR2 FQNEAQ (reference sequence). The CDR3 has 14 amino acids. CDR3: CASSQLNVFQGAFF. CDR3 in DNA: TGTGCCAGCAGCCAGCTTAATGTGTTCCAGGGAGCTTTCTTT.

The V and J genes are TRBV28 and TRBJ1-3; the match to TRBD1 covers 8 bases. CDR3 length equals 16 residues. V lost 3 bases and J lost 0; bases outside the gene matches: 4. Germline CDR1 is MDHEN and CDR2 is SYDVKM. The CDR3 DNA sequence: TGTGCCAGCAGTTTCCCCGGGACAGGCTCTGGAAACACCATATATTTT. Translation: CASSFPGTGSGNTIYF.

The rearrangement uses TRBV7-8 and TRBJ1-5; 7 bases fit TRBD1. The germline V gene has CDR1 SGHVS and CDR2 FQNEAQ. V was clipped by 9 bases and J by 3 bases; unmatched bases: 11. This CDR3 is 15 amino acids long. CDR3 amino acids: CASRLGTASNQPQHF. CDR3 sequence (DNA): TGTGCCAGTAGATTGGGGACAGCCTCCAATCAGCCCCAGCATTTT.

V gene TRBV4-1 combines with J gene TRBJ1-1, with D possibly being TRBD1 (5 bases). CDR3 length equals 14 residues. CDR1 MGHRA and CDR2 YSYEKL come from the germline V gene. V lost 1 base, J lost 4 bases, and 10 bases lay in between. This chain's CDR3 is CASSQGEGRTEAFF. The CDR3 region has the DNA TGCGCCAGCAGCCAAGGGGAGGGGCGCACTGAAGCTTTCTTT.

The J gene is TRBJ2-7, the V gene TRBV29-1, with D unresolved. V was pared by 6 bases and J by 6 bases, with 15 bases between. CDR1 SQVTM and CDR2 ANQGSEA come from the germline V gene. The CDR3 is 12 residues long. CDR3: CSVFNDPGEQYF. The CDR3 DNA follows: TGCAGCGTGTTTAACGATCCGGGCGAGCAGTACTTC.

This sequence joins TRBV29-1 and TRBJ1-2, with D unresolved. The germline V and J ends were trimmed by 3 bases and 5 bases, with 10 bases remaining between them. Per the germline V gene, CDR1 is SQVTM and CDR2 is ANQGSEA. The CDR3 loop spans 12 amino acids. In nucleotides, the CDR3 is TGCAGCGTTGAGGGGTCCGGGTATGGCTACACCTTC. Its protein is CSVEGSGYGYTF. The variable domain in full, completed from reference TRBV29-1 and TRBJ1-2, reads SAVISQKPSRDICQRGTSLTIQCQVDSQVTMMFWYRQQPGQSLTLIATANQGSEATYESGFVIDKFPISRPNLTFSTLTVSNMSPEDSSIYLCSVEGSGYGYTFGSGTRLTVV.

The chain combines TRBV27 with TRBJ1-2; TRBD1 matches 8 bases. Germline assignment: CDR1 MNHEY and CDR2 SMNVEV (reference sequence). The V gene end was trimmed by 5 bases and the J gene end by 7 bases; junction bases not matched to a gene: 12. The CDR3 is 15 residues long. CDR3 bases: TGTGCCAGCAGTCCGACCTGGGGGACAGGAGGTGGCTACACCTTC. Amino acid sequence: CASSPTWGTGGGYTF.

This sequence joins TRBV6-5 and TRBJ1-2, with no clear D. The V gene's germline CDR1 is MNHEY and CDR2 SVGAGI. CDR3 length: 13 residues. The V gene lost 5 bases and the J gene lost 1 base, with 8 bases spanning the gap. Written as DNA, the CDR3 is TGTGCCAGCAGTCGGGAGAGTAACTATGGCTACACCTTC. Protein product: CASSRESNYGYTF.

The V call is TRBV6-5, the J call TRBJ1-2; D is unresolved. CDR1 is MNHEY, CDR2 SVGAGI, per germline. Trimming cost V 4 bases and J 8 bases, with 11 bases left between them. This CDR3 has 12 residues. The CDR3 here is CASSSRVGGYTF. The CDR3 nucleotides are TGTGCCAGCAGTTCGAGGGTGGGAGGCTACACCTTC.

The chain uses TRBV27 and TRBJ2-7, with 7 bases fitting TRBD1. Germline V lookup: CDR1 MNHEY, CDR2 SMNVEV (reference sequence). The CDR3 runs 14 residues. Trimming at V came to 6 bases and at J to 11 bases, leaving 16 bases not matched to a gene. CDR3 coding DNA: TGTGCCAGCAGCCCCCTCGGTCAGGGACAGATAAAGTACTTC. Its translation is CASSPLGQGQIKYF.

The V gene is TRBV27, the J gene TRBJ2-1, with a possible D match to TRBD2 (8 bases). Trimming pared 5 bases from V and 8 bases from J, leaving 19 bases between. The CDR3 consists of 15 residues. The germline V gene has CDR1 MNHEY and CDR2 SMNVEV (reference sequence). The CDR3 DNA reads TGTGCCAGCAGTCCCAGCGGGAGAGGGGGCGATGAGCAGTTCTTC. This gives the protein CASSPSGRGGDEQFF.

This chain connects TRBV5-1 to TRBJ2-5, with D perhaps TRBD1 (5 bases). CDR1 SGHRS and CDR2 YFSETQ come from the germline V gene. Trimming cost V 3 bases and J 5 bases, with 17 bases left between them. The CDR3 contains 15 residues. The CDR3 sequence is CASSSTVFEGETQYF. CDR3 nucleotides: TGCGCCAGCAGCTCGACAGTATTTGAAGGGGAGACCCAGTACTTC.